The clone carrying this T cell receptor beta chain was found many times. The CDR3 is 11 residues long. Germline assignment: CDR1 SGHRS and CDR2 YFSETQ. The V end lost 5 bases, the J end lost 10 bases, and 12 bases lay between the germline ends. The data were obtained in a study of low-dose radiotherapy and immunotherapy resistance in tumors. Whole-study context: Participants in Cohort 1 were administered 0.5 Gy per fraction at 2-week intervals, to a cumulative dose of 6.5 Gy. On an every-two-weeks schedule, patients received intravenous nivolumab 240 mg, along with ipilimumab 1 mg/kg every six weeks. Patients took aspirin (300 mg orally, daily) for four cycles beginning at cycle 1 day 1.

Time point given: before trial treatment. First-strand cDNA relied on TRAV- and TRBV-specific primers spanning alpha and beta chains. TCRs underwent roughly 20 PCR cycles of amplification with a constant-region primer and V-primer adapter. TCRdb analysed the reads with MiXCR anew, one entry per CDR3 protein. The sample lists around 68,000 distinct CDR3 sequences; about 25% were seen once. This chain uses TRBV5-1 with TRBJ1-1; TRBD1 might be the D (5 bases). The TCR originated in a male donor with rectosigmoid adenocarcinoma. The material sequenced was PBMCs, taken before treatment. The CDR3: CASRDTGSAFF. The CDR3 DNA follows: TGCGCCAGCAGGGACACAGGTTCAGCTTTCTTT. The full variable domain, its missing parts supplied by reference TRBV5-1 and TRBJ1-1, is KAGVTQTPRYLIKTRGQQVTLSCSPISGHRSVSWYQQTPGQGLQFLFEYFSETQRNKGNFPGRFSGRQFSNSRSEMNVSTLELGDSALYLCASRDTGSAFFGQGTRLTVV.